A single sample gave rise to the 26 T cell receptor beta chains below, sequenced in a study of OX40 agonist ivuxolimab in advanced cancers. Repertoires were generated with immunoSEQ multiplex PCR, while TCRdb's copy carries only in-frame clones and drops some. The top ten hold 4.7% of the sample, which has 60,000 or so clones, 80% to 90% seen once. Here the sequenced sample was CD4+ or CD8+ T cells sorted from blood, taken in a trial of the OX40 agonist ivuxolimab. The receptors shown here come from an adult with an advanced solid tumor such as melanoma, head and neck, liver or kidney cancer.

As concerns this clone: The junction does not match germline at one end; this may be a read error. The chain links TRBV7-7 to TRBJ2-7; the D is unclear. The CDR3 covers 14 residues. CDR1 and CDR2 (germline): SSHAT, FNYEAQ (reference sequence). Here the CDR3 DNA reads TGTGCTAGCAGCTTAGGGTTGGGGATTCACGAGCAGTACTTC. Encoded protein: CASSLGLGIHEQYF.

Of note for this clone: Other DNA sequences in this specimen translate into the identical CDR3. The rearrangement links TRBV2 to TRBJ1-2; D might be TRBD1 (6 bases). This CDR3 is built from 14 residues. Germline CDR1 and CDR2: SNHLY and FYNNEI. V was clipped by 6 bases and J by 6 bases, with 17 bases between them. The chain's CDR3 is CASRDTGLGNGYTF. The DNA for the CDR3 is TGTGCCAGCAGAGATACAGGGTTGGGGAATGGCTACACCTTC.

This clone was counted between two and nine times. The identical CDR3 is also encoded by other nucleotide sequences in the sample. The V call is TRBV4-1, the J call TRBJ1-4; D is uncertain. The CDR3 loop spans 15 amino acids. Germline CDR1 and CDR2: MGHRA and YSYEKL. V was trimmed by 0 bases and J by 8 bases, leaving 13 bases between them. Here the CDR3 reads CASSQDPGVKEKLFF. The CDR3 nucleotides are TGCGCCAGCAGCCAAGATCCGGGTGTTAAGGAAAAACTGTTTTTT.

This chain uses TRBV6-5 with TRBJ2-3; perhaps D is TRBD1 or TRBD2 (5 bases each). Germline V gene data show CDR1 as MNHEY and CDR2 as SVGAGI. This CDR3 spans 16 amino acids. V dropped 2 bases and J dropped 3 bases, with 15 bases sitting between them. Here the CDR3 reads CASSYGTTITTDTQYF. DNA of the CDR3: TGTGCCAGCAGTTACGGGACGACGATTACAACAGATACGCAGTATTTT.

V is TRBV28 and J is TRBJ1-1; D ambiguous. Germline V CDR1 and CDR2: MDHEN, SYDVKM. V lost 6 bases and J 12 bases, leaving 23 bases between the germline ends. CDR3 length: 14 amino acids. In DNA form, the CDR3 reads TGTGCCAGCAGCCCCCGAGGGCTATCGGGGAAACCTTTCTTT. It encodes CASSPRGLSGKPFF.

As to this clone: One end of the junction varies from germline; a read error may be responsible. This sequence joins TRBV7-7 and TRBJ2-5; D uncertain. The CDR3 extends over 14 amino acids. CDR1 is SSHAT, CDR2 FNYEAQ, per germline (reference sequence). The CDR3 DNA reads as TGTGCTAGCAGCTTAGGCGTTCAAGAGGAGACCCAGTACTTC. Protein product: CASSLGVQEETQYF. Full variable domain (outside the CDR3, taken from reference TRBV7-7 and TRBJ2-5): GAGVSQSPRYKVTKRGQDVTLRCDPISSHATLYWYQQALGQGPEFLTYFNYEAQPDKSGLPSDRFSAERPEGSISTLTIQRTEQRDSAMYRCASSLGVQEETQYFGPGTRLLVL.

The rearrangement joins TRBV13 to TRBJ2-7, with a tentative D call TRBD1 (5 bases). This CDR3 has 11 residues. V dropped 7 bases and J dropped 6 bases, with 10 bases sitting between them. Germline CDR1 PRHDT, CDR2 FYEKMQ (reference sequence). The chain's CDR3 is CASNGQGEQYF. DNA of the CDR3: TGTGCCAGCAACGGTCAGGGCGAGCAGTACTTC.

This clone was recorded a few times. The gene calls are TRBV10-1 and TRBJ2-7; 10 bases align to TRBD1. The V segment lost 6 bases and the J segment 7 bases; nucleotides outside the gene matches: 6. Germline loops: CDR1 WNHNN, CDR2 SYGVQD (reference sequence). The CDR3 consists of 13 residues. The CDR3: CASSAPGQGEQYF. The DNA for the CDR3 is TGCGCCAGCAGCGCCCCGGGACAGGGGGAGCAGTACTTC.

The rearrangement uses TRBV30 and TRBJ2-1, with 10 bases identical to TRBD1. Germline V CDR1 and CDR2: GTSNPN, SVGIG (reference sequence). This CDR3 spans 12 amino acids. The CDR3 DNA is TGTGGTTATGGACAGGGGGACAATGAGCAGTTCTTC. It specifies CGYGQGDNEQFF.

The genes are TRBV5-3 and TRBJ2-1; D could derive from TRBD1 or TRBD2 (5 bases each). TRBV5-3 has ORF status, its function being uncertain. The CDR3 loop spans 14 amino acids. The V gene lost 8 bases and the J gene lost 6 bases, with 18 bases spanning the gap. CDR3 in DNA: TGTGCCAGCAGCCGGAGATTAGGGACCAATGAGCAGTTCTTC. Its translation: CASSRRLGTNEQFF.

CDR3 amino acids: CASSLFLGAQAQYF. Written as DNA, the CDR3 is TGTGCCAGCAGCTTATTTCTGGGGGCGCAGGCCCAGTACTTC. This chain uses TRBV11-2 with TRBJ2-5, with D possibly matching TRBD1 (6 bases). Germline CDR1 and CDR2: SGHAT and FQNNGV. V was shortened by 2 bases and J by 9 bases, with 16 bases between the two germline ends. The CDR3 contains 14 residues.

This chain joins TRBV11-2 and TRBJ2-7, with D maybe TRBD1 (5 bases). Trimming removed 7 bases at V and 4 bases at J, with 14 bases between. Germline V CDR1 and CDR2: SGHAT, FQNNGV. The CDR3 totals 13 residues. This CDR3 reads CASTPGDSYEQYF. CDR3 coding DNA: TGTGCCAGCACCCCCGGCGACAGTTACGAGCAGTACTTC. The complete variable domain, with remaining parts taken from reference TRBV11-2 and TRBJ2-7, reads EAGVAQSPRYKIIEKRQSVAFWCNPISGHATLYWYQQILGQGPKLLIQFQNNGVVDDSQLPKDRFSAERLKGVDSTLKIQPAKLEDSAVYLCASTPGDSYEQYFGPGTRLTVT.

This clone showed up just once. V gene TRBV15 combines with J gene TRBJ2-1; TRBD2 aligns across 8 bases. The V and J ends lost 8 bases and 8 bases, in that order; junction bases with no gene match: 14. CDR3 length: 15 amino acids. CDR1 and CDR2 (germline): LNHNV, YYDKDF (reference sequence). This CDR3 is CATRRGDGRGDEQFF. The CDR3 bases are TGTGCCACCCGCCGGGGAGACGGGAGGGGAGATGAGCAGTTCTTC.

This chain joins TRBV2 and TRBJ1-2; tentative D call: TRBD1 (6 bases). V was pared by 7 bases and J by 6 bases, with 18 bases between. The CDR3 contains 14 residues. Germline V CDR1 and CDR2: SNHLY, FYNNEI. CDR3 nucleotide sequence: TGTGCCAGCAAGGAGGAGGGACATGAGGATGGCTACACCTTC. Translation: CASKEEGHEDGYTF.

This clone came up once. CDR3 nucleotide sequence: TGTGCTAGTGGTTTGATACAGGGAAGCTACAATGAGCAGTTCTTC. It codes for CASGLIQGSYNEQFF. The chain links TRBV12-5 to TRBJ2-1; D possibly corresponds to TRBD1 (6 bases). The V and J ends lost 2 bases and 3 bases respectively, with 11 bases between them. This CDR3 has 15 amino acids. The germline V gene has CDR1 LGHNT and CDR2 FRNRAP.

V is TRBV19 and J is TRBJ1-2; 7 bases agree with TRBD1. With V trimmed by 4 bases and J by 2 bases, 4 bases remained unmatched. This CDR3 spans 14 amino acids. Per the germline V gene, CDR1 is LNHDA and CDR2 is SQIVND (reference sequence). The CDR3 is CASSTRDSNYGYTF. CDR3 bases: TGTGCCAGTAGTACCCGGGACAGCAACTATGGCTACACCTTC.

V usage is TRBV21-1 and J usage is TRBJ2-7. TRBV21-1 is noted as a pseudogene. The CDR3 totals 17 residues. The CDR3 bases are TGTGCCAGCAGCAAAGATTTCCTGGAGGGGGACTCCTACGAGCAGTACTTC. Amino acids: CASSKDFLEGDSYEQYF.

The chain couples TRBV27 to TRBJ2-7; a possible D gene is TRBD2 (5 bases). The CDR3 has 15 amino acids. Trimming removed 0 bases at V and 0 bases at J, with 9 bases between. Germline V gene sequence: CDR1 MNHEY, CDR2 SMNVEV (reference sequence). The CDR3 sequence: CASSLSGSVSYEQYF. Written as DNA, the CDR3 is TGTGCCAGCAGTTTATCGGGGAGCGTCTCCTACGAGCAGTACTTC.

The V and J genes are TRBV7-9 and TRBJ1-2, with D maybe TRBD1 (6 bases). Between the trimmed V and J ends, which lost 3 bases and 8 bases, there was a span of 13 bases. Germline V CDR1 and CDR2: SEHNR, FQNEAQ (reference sequence). The length of the CDR3 is 13 residues. The CDR3 bases are TGTGCCAGCAGCTTCTCCGGGACACGGGGCTACACCTTC. It codes for CASSFSGTRGYTF.

This clone came up a few times. The genes are TRBV7-2 and TRBJ2-7; TRBD1 aligns across 8 bases. The CDR3 totals 13 residues. Germline values: CDR1 SGHTA, CDR2 FQGNSA. The V gene end was trimmed by 5 bases and the J gene end by 3 bases; junction bases not matched to a gene: 3. In nucleotides, the CDR3 is TGTGCCAGCAGCGTGGGACAGGACTACGAGCAGTACTTC. Translation gives CASSVGQDYEQYF. Using reference TRBV7-2 and TRBJ2-7 for the parts outside the CDR3, the full variable domain is GAGVSQSPSNKVTEKGKDVELRCDPISGHTALYWYRQSLGQGLEFLIYFQGNSAPDKSGLPSDRFSAERTGGSVSTLTIQRTQQEDSAVYLCASSVGQDYEQYFGPGTRLTVT.

This sequence joins TRBV9 and TRBJ2-3; a possible D gene is TRBD2 (6 bases). From germline, CDR1 is SGDLS and CDR2 YYNGEE. The CDR3 extends over 14 amino acids. V lost 0 bases and J 7 bases, leaving 12 bases between the germline ends. The chain's CDR3 is CASSVVADANTQYF. CDR3 DNA sequence: TGTGCCAGCAGCGTAGTAGCGGACGCGAATACGCAGTATTTT.

The V call is TRBV10-2, the J call TRBJ2-7, with D tentatively TRBD1 (6 bases). The CDR3 contains 13 residues. The V end lost 6 bases, the J end lost 6 bases, and 15 bases lay between the germline ends. CDR1 is WSHSY, CDR2 SAAADI, per germline. CDR3 sequence: CASSGITGSEQYF. The CDR3 coding sequence is TGCGCCAGCAGCGGCATTACAGGGTCCGAGCAGTACTTC.

The gene calls are TRBV10-3 and TRBJ2-7, with D maybe TRBD1 (5 bases). The V end was cut by 7 bases, the J end by 3 bases, with 16 bases between. Germline-derived CDR1 and CDR2 are ENHRY and SYGVKD. CDR3 length: 14 residues. This chain's CDR3 is CAINSPQGSYEQYF. The CDR3 region has the DNA TGTGCCATCAACAGCCCCCAGGGAAGCTACGAGCAGTACTTC.

The count of this clone is one. This sequence joins TRBV4-3 and TRBJ2-7; TRBD1 matches at 9 bases. The CDR3 runs 14 residues. From germline, CDR1 is LGHNA and CDR2 YSLEER. Trimming took 5 bases from V and 4 from J; bases not matched to a gene: 6. The CDR3 loop reads CASSSGTGRYEQYF. Here the CDR3 DNA reads TGCGCCAGCAGCTCCGGGACAGGGCGGTACGAGCAGTACTTC.

This rearrangement joins TRBV25-1 to TRBJ2-1; D possibly matches TRBD1 or TRBD2 (6 bases each). This CDR3 is built from 15 residues. Trimming removed 3 bases from V and 5 bases from J, with 14 bases in between. Germline values: CDR1 MGHDK, CDR2 SYGVNS. The CDR3 protein is CASSEVGGWNNEQFF. CDR3 bases: TGTGCCAGCAGTGAGGTGGGGGGCTGGAACAATGAGCAGTTCTTC.

This clone has a single count. The chain joins TRBV7-2 to TRBJ1-3, with D possibly matching TRBD1 (6 bases). Germline values: CDR1 SGHTA, CDR2 FQGNSA. V lost 3 bases to trimming and J lost 4 bases, with 10 bases between them. This CDR3 is built from 14 residues. The CDR3 DNA reads TGTGCCAGCAGCTTCGCAGGGGTCGGAAACACCATATATTTT. It yields the protein CASSFAGVGNTIYF. Drawing the rest from reference TRBV7-2 and TRBJ1-3, the complete variable domain is GAGVSQSPSNKVTEKGKDVELRCDPISGHTALYWYRQSLGQGLEFLIYFQGNSAPDKSGLPSDRFSAERTGGSVSTLTIQRTQQEDSAVYLCASSFAGVGNTIYFGEGSWLTVV.